This T cell receptor beta chain derives from a study of PD-1 blockade in classical Hodgkin lymphoma. Time point noted: cycle 4 day 1 (C4D1), after 5 to 7 weeks of nivolumab. The patients all showed relapse after autologous stem cell transplantation, while their brentuximab vedotin exposure varied. Germline V gene lookup returns CDR1 SGDLS and CDR2 YYNGEE. Germline trimming cut 4 bases from V and 0 bases from J; bases unmatched to any gene: 19. This CDR3 has 21 amino acids. Study results and caveats: Unlike CD8+ TCR diversity, which did not rise significantly by C4D1, CD4+ TCR diversity did.

Some clones are missing from TCRdb's copy, which holds only in-frame ones; the method was immunoSEQ multiplex PCR. Here the sample spans about 24,000 clones, less than 75% being singletons. This clone was counted only a few times. Its specificity is unknown. The sample consisted of peripheral blood mononuclear cells (PBMCs), taken before the fourth cycle of nivolumab. This clonotype was obtained from a human donor with classical Hodgkin lymphoma. The chain combines TRBV9 with TRBJ2-1; 10 nucleotides line up with TRBD2. The CDR3 DNA follows: TGTGCCAGCAGCCCCCGGGGGTCCCCGGCTAGCGGGGGCCCCTCCTACAATGAGCAGTTCTTC. It yields the protein CASSPRGSPASGGPSYNEQFF.